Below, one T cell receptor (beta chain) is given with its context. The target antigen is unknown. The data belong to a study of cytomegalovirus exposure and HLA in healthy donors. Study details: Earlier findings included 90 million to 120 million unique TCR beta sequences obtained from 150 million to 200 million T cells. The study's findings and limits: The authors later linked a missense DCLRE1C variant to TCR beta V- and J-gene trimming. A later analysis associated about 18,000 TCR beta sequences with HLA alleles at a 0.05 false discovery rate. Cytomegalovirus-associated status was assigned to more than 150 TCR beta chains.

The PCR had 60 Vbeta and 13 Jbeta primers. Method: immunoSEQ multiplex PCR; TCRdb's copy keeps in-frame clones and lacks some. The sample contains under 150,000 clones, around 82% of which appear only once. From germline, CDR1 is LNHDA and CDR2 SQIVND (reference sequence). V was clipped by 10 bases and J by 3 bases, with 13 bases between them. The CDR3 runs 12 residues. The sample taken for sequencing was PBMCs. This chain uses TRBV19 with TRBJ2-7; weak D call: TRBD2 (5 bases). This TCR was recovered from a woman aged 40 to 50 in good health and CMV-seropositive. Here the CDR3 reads CATSPGYYEQYF. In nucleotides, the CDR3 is TGTGCCACCAGTCCGGGGTACTACGAGCAGTACTTC.